One sample yielded the 21 T cell receptor beta chains listed below, sequenced in a study of chemoradiotherapy in HPV16-positive cancers. Libraries were prepared by immunoSEQ multiplex PCR; TCRdb keeps only in-frame clonotypes and omits some of them. Found here are more than 1,000 clones, almost 95% of them singletons; the top ten hold around 2.1%. The input for sequencing was tumor tissue, taken from a patient who underwent chemoradiotherapy. These receptors were obtained from a human donor with HPV-associated anogenital cancer.

This clone was seen a single time. The chain links TRBV11-2 to TRBJ2-7, with D possibly TRBD2 on 6 matching bases. The length of the CDR3 is 15 residues. Germline CDR1 reads SGHAT; CDR2 reads FQNNGV. V lost 5 bases to trimming and J lost 4 bases, with 18 bases between them. The CDR3 sequence: CASSREAGLQYEQYF. CDR3 DNA sequence: TGTGCCAGCAGCCGCGAGGCGGGGCTCCAATACGAGCAGTACTTC. The full variable domain, its missing parts supplied by reference TRBV11-2 and TRBJ2-7, is EAGVAQSPRYKIIEKRQSVAFWCNPISGHATLYWYQQILGQGPKLLIQFQNNGVVDDSQLPKDRFSAERLKGVDSTLKIQPAKLEDSAVYLCASSREAGLQYEQYFGPGTRLTVT.

The genes are TRBV5-4 and TRBJ2-1, with D tentatively TRBD1 or TRBD2 (6 bases each). The germline V gene has CDR1 SGHNT and CDR2 YYREEE (reference sequence). V lost 4 bases and J lost 6, with 17 bases in between. The CDR3 contains 15 residues. Here the CDR3 reads CASSPNWRGANEQFF. The CDR3, as DNA: TGTGCCAGCAGCCCGAACTGGAGGGGGGCCAATGAGCAGTTCTTC.

The chain joins TRBV6-5 to TRBJ2-2; D is unclear. Looked up from germline, CDR1 is MNHEY and CDR2 is SVGAGI. The CDR3 runs to 15 residues. The V end lost 0 bases, the J end lost 5 bases, and 10 bases lay between the germline ends. For the CDR3, the DNA is TGTGCCAGCAGTTACTCGTTTCTGGGTACCGGGGAGCTGTTTTTT. It yields the protein CASSYSFLGTGELFF.

This chain links TRBV6-5 with TRBJ2-2; D gene uncertain. In germline, CDR1 is MNHEY, CDR2 SVGAGI. The V and J ends lost 6 bases and 0 bases respectively, with 8 bases between them. The CDR3 spans 14 residues. CDR3 loop: CASRYGPNTGELFF. Written as DNA, the CDR3 is TGTGCCAGCAGATACGGACCGAACACCGGGGAGCTGTTTTTT.

This clone is a singleton in its sample. The rearrangement joins TRBV7-2 to TRBJ2-2; D unclear. CDR3 length: 12 amino acids. The germline V and J ends were trimmed by 2 bases and 7 bases, with 5 bases remaining between them. Germline lookup yields CDR1 SGHTA and CDR2 FQGNSA. The CDR3 loop reads CASSLFGGELFF. CDR3 coding DNA: TGTGCCAGCAGCTTATTCGGCGGGGAGCTGTTTTTT.

CDR3 DNA sequence: TGTGCCAGCAGACTGAATCTTAACTATGGCTACACCTTC. This encodes CASRLNLNYGYTF. The chain has TRBV27 and TRBJ1-2; D unclear. CDR1 and CDR2 from the germline V gene are MNHEY and SMNVEV (reference sequence). There are 13 residues in the CDR3. Trimming shortened V by 6 bases and J by 1 base, and 9 bases separated the two germline ends.

This clone has just a few counts. The chain couples TRBV21-1 to TRBJ2-1; the D segment call TRBD2 is taken from the table without a DNA check. TRBV21-1 is noted as a pseudogene. This CDR3 has 18 amino acids. The CDR3 loop is CASRGTSGGQSSYNEQFF. CDR3 nucleotide sequence: TGTGCCAGCAGGGGGACTAGCGGGGGACAGAGCTCCTACAATGAGCAGTTCTTC.

In its sample, this clone was seen once. Mismatch with germline at one junction end may stem from a read error. The rearrangement uses TRBV2 and TRBJ1-4; D is perhaps TRBD1 (5 bases). This CDR3 has 15 residues. Germline V gene sequence: CDR1 SNHLY, CDR2 FYNNEI. Here the CDR3 DNA reads TGTGCCAGCAGAGAAGACAGATCCCGAGGTGAAAAACTGTTTTTT. It specifies CASREDRSRGEKLFF.

This chain joins TRBV7-9 and TRBJ1-2; D unresolved. Per germline, CDR1 SEHNR and CDR2 FQNEAQ (reference sequence). The V end was cut by 1 base, the J end by 6 bases, with 9 bases between. The CDR3 contains 13 residues. In DNA form, the CDR3 reads TGTGCCAGCAGCTTAGATGGCGGGGATGGCTACACCTTC. Protein: CASSLDGGDGYTF.

V and J are TRBV5-1 and TRBJ2-1, with TRBD2 matching 9 bases. Germline CDR1 and CDR2: SGHRS and YFSETQ. V trimming: 0 bases; J trimming: 8 bases; junction bases outside the gene matches: 6. The CDR3 extends over 15 amino acids. CDR3 sequence: CASSLGLAETHEQFF. The CDR3 nucleotides are TGCGCCAGCAGCTTGGGACTAGCGGAGACTCATGAGCAGTTCTTC.

This sequence joins TRBV6-4 and TRBJ2-3; 11 nucleotides match TRBD1. V shed 5 bases, J shed 3 bases, and the junction held 4 bases outside the gene matches. The CDR3 consists of 15 residues. CDR1 is MRHNA, CDR2 SNTAGT, per germline. The CDR3 loop is CASSSGQGETDTQYF. The CDR3 coding sequence is TGTGCCAGCAGTTCGGGACAGGGGGAGACAGATACGCAGTATTTT.

This rearrangement joins TRBV4-2 to TRBJ2-5; no clear D. Between the trimmed V and J ends, which lost 5 bases and 0 bases, there was a span of 7 bases. The CDR3 is 13 amino acids. Looked up from germline, CDR1 is LGHNA and CDR2 is YNFKEQ. In DNA, the CDR3 is TGTGCCAGCAGCTACGGAAACCAAGAGACCCAGTACTTC. Protein sequence: CASSYGNQETQYF.

The V and J genes are TRBV5-1 and TRBJ2-2, with D tentatively TRBD2 (6 bases). CDR3 length: 16 amino acids. The V gene's germline CDR1 is SGHRS and CDR2 YFSETQ. V dropped 4 bases and J dropped 0 bases, with 13 bases sitting between them. CDR3 protein: CASSPRDGSNTGELFF. The CDR3 coding sequence is TGCGCCAGCAGCCCGCGGGACGGCTCGAACACCGGGGAGCTGTTTTTT.

The chain combines TRBV5-4 with TRBJ2-5; 10 nucleotides line up with TRBD2. Germline CDR1 is SGHNT and CDR2 is YYREEE (reference sequence). CDR3 size: 17 residues. V dropped 4 bases and J dropped 3; count of bases not matched to a gene: 12. CDR3 bases: TGTGCCAGCAGCCCGGGACGGGGGACTAGCGCTGAAGAGACCCAGTACTTC. Its protein is CASSPGRGTSAEETQYF.

This clone has only a few counts. The gene calls are TRBV11-2 and TRBJ1-1; possible D gene TRBD1, 5 bases. V lost 6 bases and J 2 bases, leaving 25 bases between the germline ends. Germline values: CDR1 SGHAT, CDR2 FQNNGV. The CDR3 is 18 amino acids. The CDR3: CASRGGVGAGRTNTEAFF. The CDR3 DNA is TGTGCCAGCAGGGGTGGGGTGGGTGCAGGGAGGACAAACACTGAAGCTTTCTTT. Together with reference TRBV11-2 and TRBJ1-1, the CDR3 gives the full variable domain: EAGVAQSPRYKIIEKRQSVAFWCNPISGHATLYWYQQILGQGPKLLIQFQNNGVVDDSQLPKDRFSAERLKGVDSTLKIQPAKLEDSAVYLCASRGGVGAGRTNTEAFFGQGTRLTVV.

The chain carries TRBV5-4 and TRBJ2-3; D remains unclear. The germline V gene encodes CDR1 SGHNT and CDR2 YYREEE (reference sequence). This CDR3 comprises 17 residues. The V end was cut by 4 bases, the J end by 6 bases, with 24 bases between. The CDR3 loop reads CASSTRQALTHKDTQYF. The DNA for the CDR3 is TGTGCCAGCAGCACCCGACAAGCCCTCACGCATAAGGATACGCAGTATTTT. Full variable domain (outside the CDR3, taken from reference TRBV5-4 and TRBJ2-3): ETGVTQSPTHLIKTRGQQVTLRCSSQSGHNTVSWYQQALGQGPQFIFQYYREEENGRGNFPPRFSGLQFPNYSSELNVNALELDDSALYLCASSTRQALTHKDTQYFGPGTRLTVL.

The chain combines TRBV27 with TRBJ2-7, with 7 bases identical to TRBD1. Germline CDR1 and CDR2: MNHEY and SMNVEV (reference sequence). Germline trimming cut 5 bases from V and 7 bases from J; bases unmatched to any gene: 14. The CDR3 runs to 15 residues. The CDR3 sequence: CASSGRQGAVGEQYF. DNA for the CDR3: TGTGCCAGCAGTGGACGACAGGGAGCCGTGGGAGAGCAGTACTTC.

This chain joins TRBV18 and TRBJ2-2; D may be TRBD2 (6 bases). Germline V gives CDR1 KGHSH, CDR2 LQKENI. The CDR3 has 16 amino acids. V was cut by 3 bases and J by 2 bases, with 13 bases left in between. The CDR3 region is CASSPFGGTNTGELFF. The DNA for the CDR3 is TGTGCCAGCTCACCTTTCGGAGGGACCAACACCGGGGAGCTGTTTTTT.

This chain joins TRBV6-4 and TRBJ2-3, with TRBD2 identical over 11 bases. With V trimmed by 6 bases and J by 4 bases, 6 bases remained unmatched. From germline, CDR1 is MRHNA and CDR2 SNTAGT. This CDR3 comprises 15 residues. The CDR3 loop reads CASSPLAGGPDTQYF. DNA of the CDR3: TGTGCCAGCAGCCCCCTAGCGGGAGGACCAGATACGCAGTATTTT.

The chain combines TRBV5-4 with TRBJ2-5; TRBD2 agrees at 11 bases. The CDR3 runs 16 residues. V trimming: 0 bases; J trimming: 0 bases; junction bases outside the gene matches: 1. Germline-derived CDR1 and CDR2 are SGHNT and YYREEE (reference sequence). As DNA, the CDR3 is TGTGCCAGCAGCTTGGCTAGCGGGGGGCACCAAGAGACCCAGTACTTC. Encoded protein: CASSLASGGHQETQYF. Full variable domain (missing parts from reference TRBV5-4 and TRBJ2-5): ETGVTQSPTHLIKTRGQQVTLRCSSQSGHNTVSWYQQALGQGPQFIFQYYREEENGRGNFPPRFSGLQFPNYSSELNVNALELDDSALYLCASSLASGGHQETQYFGPGTRLLVL.

The gene calls are TRBV5-1 and TRBJ1-1; 7 positions match TRBD1. Germline values: CDR1 SGHRS, CDR2 YFSETQ. V shed 3 bases, J shed 1 base, and the junction held 6 bases outside the gene matches. CDR3 size: 15 residues. CDR3: CASSSGQIWNTEAFF. The CDR3 DNA reads as TGCGCCAGCAGCTCGGGACAGATCTGGAACACTGAAGCTTTCTTT. Supplemented by reference TRBV5-1 and TRBJ1-1, the full variable domain reads KAGVTQTPRYLIKTRGQQVTLSCSPISGHRSVSWYQQTPGQGLQFLFEYFSETQRNKGNFPGRFSGRQFSNSRSEMNVSTLELGDSALYLCASSSGQIWNTEAFFGQGTRLTVV.